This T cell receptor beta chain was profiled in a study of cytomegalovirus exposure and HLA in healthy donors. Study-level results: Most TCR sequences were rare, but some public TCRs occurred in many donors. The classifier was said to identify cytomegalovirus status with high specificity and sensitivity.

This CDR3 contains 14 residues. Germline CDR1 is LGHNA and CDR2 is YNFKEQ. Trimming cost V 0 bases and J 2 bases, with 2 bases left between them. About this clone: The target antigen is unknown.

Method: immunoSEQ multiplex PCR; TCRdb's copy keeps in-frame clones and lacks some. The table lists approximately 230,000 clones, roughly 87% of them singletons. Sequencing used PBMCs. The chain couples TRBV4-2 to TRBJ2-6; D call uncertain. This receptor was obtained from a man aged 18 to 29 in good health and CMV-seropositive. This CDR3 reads CASSQETGANVLTF. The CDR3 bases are TGTGCCAGCAGCCAAGAGACTGGGGCCAACGTCCTGACTTTC.